Listed below are T cell receptor beta chains from one sample, sequenced in a study of radiation and T cells in renal cell carcinoma. Data came from immunoSEQ multiplex PCR; TCRdb stores just in-frame clones and leaves some out. Of 150,000 or so clones listed, roughly 87% are singletons. Here the sequenced sample was blood, taken from a patient whose treatment included radiotherapy and nephrectomy. The receptors derive from a woman aged 50 to 60 with renal cell carcinoma. Each CDR3 is given without its conserved first and last residue. The order of the fields is J gene, V gene, clone size, CDR3 protein. The size of a clone is reported for some rows only, either as once, few or many, or as a class for expanded clones.

j_gene: TRBJ1-6; v_gene: TRBV25-1; abundance: NA; CDR3aa: ASSPTGVVSPLH
j_gene: TRBJ2-7; v_gene: TRBV6-5; abundance: once; CDR3aa: ASGKWGSYEQY
j_gene: TRBJ2-5; v_gene: TRBV5-1; abundance: NA; CDR3aa: ASSSTSGGAETQY
j_gene: TRBJ1-5; v_gene: TRBV7-8; abundance: NA; CDR3aa: ASSFTGLQPQH
j_gene: TRBJ2-1; v_gene: TRBV14; abundance: NA; CDR3aa: ASSQGGPGRGREQF
j_gene: TRBJ2-3; v_gene: TRBV6-6; abundance: few; CDR3aa: ASSKGLAGTDTQY
j_gene: TRBJ1-5; v_gene: TRBV15; abundance: NA; CDR3aa: ATSRGRGSNQPQH
j_gene: TRBJ1-2; v_gene: TRBV7-2; abundance: NA; CDR3aa: ASSASDRGLYGYT
j_gene: TRBJ1-5; v_gene: TRBV7-2; abundance: NA; CDR3aa: ASSSSGTDFNQPQH
j_gene: TRBJ1-5; v_gene: TRBV4-2; abundance: NA; CDR3aa: ASSRQGDSTGQPQH
j_gene: TRBJ2-7; v_gene: TRBV7-9; abundance: NA; CDR3aa: ASSLGHSGSYEQY
j_gene: TRBJ2-5; v_gene: TRBV9; abundance: NA; CDR3aa: ASSVAAGFQETQY
j_gene: TRBJ1-2; v_gene: TRBV29-1; abundance: NA; CDR3aa: SVTPGTGGDYGYT
j_gene: TRBJ2-3; v_gene: TRBV6-5; abundance: NA; CDR3aa: ASSYAEGLDTQY
j_gene: TRBJ2-3; v_gene: TRBV5-1; abundance: NA; CDR3aa: ASSTGGPGEDTQY
j_gene: TRBJ1-5; v_gene: TRBV19; abundance: NA; CDR3aa: ASSPLPQGFPSQPQH
j_gene: TRBJ2-1; v_gene: TRBV7-3; abundance: NA; CDR3aa: ASSPGLAGDGEQF
j_gene: TRBJ1-6; v_gene: TRBV28; abundance: NA; CDR3aa: ASSTGYSYNSPLH
j_gene: TRBJ2-7; v_gene: TRBV16; abundance: NA; CDR3aa: ASSQSLGAYEQY
j_gene: TRBJ2-3; v_gene: TRBV5-8; abundance: NA; CDR3aa: ASSGGLTSTDTQY
j_gene: TRBJ2-3; v_gene: TRBV5-1; abundance: NA; CDR3aa: ASSQGRWVVTDTQY
j_gene: TRBJ2-1; v_gene: TRBV4-1; abundance: NA; CDR3aa: ASSQDFKLAGGLKNNEQF
j_gene: TRBJ2-6; v_gene: TRBV19; abundance: NA; CDR3aa: ASSITGGANVLT
j_gene: TRBJ2-3; v_gene: TRBV2; abundance: NA; CDR3aa: ASRNRLAGGIDTQY
j_gene: TRBJ1-1; v_gene: TRBV5-6; abundance: NA; CDR3aa: ASSLYVGGAPEAF
j_gene: TRBJ2-3; v_gene: TRBV6-1; abundance: NA; CDR3aa: ATRGASTDTQY
j_gene: TRBJ1-1; v_gene: TRBV10-1; abundance: NA; CDR3aa: ASGGKGTGKAF
j_gene: TRBJ1-1; v_gene: TRBV5-1; abundance: NA; CDR3aa: ASSLTRTFNTEAF
j_gene: TRBJ2-2; v_gene: TRBV19; abundance: NA; CDR3aa: ASSLLGTVGAGELF
j_gene: TRBJ2-7; v_gene: TRBV25-1; abundance: once; CDR3aa: ASSEYRVSDEQY
j_gene: TRBJ1-2; v_gene: TRBV7-2; abundance: NA; CDR3aa: ASSLKGQNYGYT
j_gene: TRBJ2-1; v_gene: TRBV5-1; abundance: NA; CDR3aa: ASSLDVYNEQF
j_gene: TRBJ2-1; v_gene: TRBV7-3; abundance: NA; CDR3aa: ASSTGGPYNEQF
j_gene: NA; v_gene: TRBV2; abundance: NA; CDR3aa: ASSGAQVGYEQY
j_gene: TRBJ2-7; v_gene: TRBV4-1; abundance: NA; CDR3aa: ASSQEPTTGVADEQY
j_gene: TRBJ1-5; v_gene: TRBV2; abundance: NA; CDR3aa: ASSDSWSPTNQPQH
j_gene: TRBJ1-6; v_gene: TRBV6-1; abundance: NA; CDR3aa: ASSEVQGIFGGNLH
j_gene: TRBJ2-5; v_gene: TRBV2; abundance: NA; CDR3aa: ASSESPGTETQY
j_gene: TRBJ2-3; v_gene: TRBV5-4; abundance: NA; CDR3aa: ASSPQLSTDTQY
j_gene: TRBJ1-5; v_gene: TRBV18; abundance: NA; CDR3aa: ASSPGQGTAQPQH
j_gene: TRBJ2-7; v_gene: TRBV15; abundance: NA; CDR3aa: ATSRRGSFYEQY
j_gene: TRBJ1-1; v_gene: TRBV14; abundance: NA; CDR3aa: ASSPRQVMNTEAF
j_gene: TRBJ1-5; v_gene: TRBV19; abundance: NA; CDR3aa: ASSILPTRGGNQPQH
j_gene: TRBJ2-2; v_gene: TRBV7-2; abundance: NA; CDR3aa: ASSLWGATNTGELF
j_gene: TRBJ1-1; v_gene: TRBV29-1; abundance: NA; CDR3aa: SVRTEFEAF
j_gene: TRBJ1-6; v_gene: TRBV9; abundance: once; CDR3aa: ASSVSRDRSPLH
j_gene: TRBJ1-5; v_gene: TRBV19; abundance: NA; CDR3aa: ASSIDISLRSQH
j_gene: TRBJ1-5; v_gene: TRBV18; abundance: NA; CDR3aa: ASSPTGYGGPQH
j_gene: TRBJ1-4; v_gene: TRBV7-2; abundance: NA; CDR3aa: ASSLGGLNLNNEKLF
j_gene: TRBJ2-1; v_gene: TRBV7-2; abundance: NA; CDR3aa: ASSIVNNEQF
j_gene: TRBJ2-1; v_gene: TRBV18; abundance: NA; CDR3aa: ASSLYEGAGNNEQF
j_gene: TRBJ1-6; v_gene: TRBV11-2; abundance: few; CDR3aa: ASRPTQTGNPPRSPLH